This is a list of T cell receptor beta chains from one sample in a study of CD8 T cells in Susac syndrome. Using its own MiXCR run on the immunoSEQ multiplex PCR reads, TCRdb lists one record per CDR3 protein. The sample holds 200,000 to 250,000 distinct CDR3 sequences, 93% seen once. Sequences were obtained from CD4+ T cells from PBMCs. The origin of the receptors is a human donor with multiple sclerosis. Both conserved end residues are part of each CDR3. The D gene is left open where the match is weak. For some rows the clone size is stated as once, few or many, or as a class when expanded; others skip it.

j_gene | v_gene | d_gene | abundance | CDR3nt | CDR3aa
TRBJ1-1 | TRBV29-1 | TRBD1 | NA | TGCAGCGTAGTCGGACAGGGAGTTAGGGCCAACTTGAACACTGAAGCTTTCTTT | CSVVGQGVRANLNTEAFF
TRBJ1-1 | TRBV19 | NA | NA | TGTGCCAGTATTGGGGGCAGGGGAGACACTGAAGCTTTCTTT | CASIGGRGDTEAFF
TRBJ1-5 | TRBV6-6 | NA | NA | TGTGCCAGCAGTTACACGGCACAGGGACTTCAGCCCCAGCATTTT | CASSYTAQGLQPQHF
TRBJ2-7 | TRBV6-6 | TRBD1 | NA | TGTGCCAGCAGTCAAGGGACAGGGGAAGGGTACGAGCAGTACTTC | CASSQGTGEGYEQYF
TRBJ2-3 | TRBV7-9 | NA | once | TGTGCCAGCAGGAACTATGACACAGATACGCAGTATTTT | CASRNYDTDTQYF
TRBJ1-1 | TRBV24-1 | TRBD1 | NA | TGTGCCACCAGGAGACAGGGTGCAAGGAACACTGAAGCTTTCTTT | CATRRQGARNTEAFF
TRBJ2-2 | TRBV6-2/TRBV6-3 | NA | NA | TGTGCCAGCACCGAACAGGGTGTAGTTAAGGCCGGGGAGCTGTTTTTT | CASTEQGVVKAGELFF
TRBJ2-3 | TRBV3-1 | NA | NA | TGTGCCAGCAGCTCGACCAGCGGGTCTGGAACTAGCACAGATACGCAGTATTTT | CASSSTSGSGTSTDTQYF
TRBJ1-2 | TRBV11-2 | NA | NA | TGTGCCAGCAGCCTCAATCAGCGTGGCTACACCTTC | CASSLNQRGYTF
TRBJ2-2 | TRBV7-2 | TRBD1 | NA | TGTGCCAGCAGCTATCGACAGGGAGGGGAGCTGTTTTTT | CASSYRQGGELFF
TRBJ2-1 | TRBV12-3/TRBV12-4 | TRBD2 | NA | TGTGCCAGCAGTTTACTAGCGGGAGGGCGTGAGCAGTTCTTC | CASSLLAGGREQFF
TRBJ2-3 | TRBV7-3 | NA | NA | TGTGCCAGCAGCCAGGGGGGGGATACAGATACGCAGTATTTT | CASSQGGDTDTQYF
TRBJ2-5 | TRBV20-1 | NA | NA | TGCAGTGCTTCCAGGGGTGGAGAGACCCAGTACTTC | CSASRGGETQYF
TRBJ2-2 | TRBV27 | NA | NA | TGTGCCAGCAGTTTGGGGGGATTCTACACCGGGGAGCTGTTTTTT | CASSLGGFYTGELFF
TRBJ2-5 | TRBV24-1 | NA | few | TGTGCCACCAGTGATTCTTGGGTAGGAGAGACCCAGTACTTC | CATSDSWVGETQYF
TRBJ2-4 | TRBV18 | NA | NA | TGTGCCAGCTCACCACCGAGGGGTGGAGATCTAGCCAAAAACATTCAGTACTTC | CASSPPRGGDLAKNIQYF
TRBJ1-2 | TRBV30 | NA | NA | TGTGCCTGGAGTGTACCCTCGGCGGGCGAAACTAACTATGGCTACACCTTC | CAWSVPSAGETNYGYTF
TRBJ2-1 | TRBV7-2 | TRBD2 | NA | TGTGCCAGCAGCAAAGGGGGGCTAGCGGGAGGAGGGGAGCAGTTCTTC | CASSKGGLAGGGEQFF
TRBJ1-1 | TRBV2 | TRBD1 | NA | TGTGCCAGCGACCTACAGGGGGCTCGCACTGAAGCTTTCTTT | CASDLQGARTEAFF
TRBJ2-5 | TRBV7-9 | NA | NA | TGTGCCAGCAGCTTGGGGTACGACAGGGACTTACGAGAGACCCAGTACTTC | CASSLGYDRDLRETQYF
TRBJ1-1 | TRBV28 | NA | once | TGTGCCAGCAGTGGGACACCTAGAGAAGCTTTCTTT | CASSGTPREAFF
TRBJ2-3 | TRBV12-3/TRBV12-4 | NA | NA | TGTGCCAGCAGCCTCCGAGGTAGATCAGATACGCAGTATTTT | CASSLRGRSDTQYF
TRBJ1-1 | TRBV20-1 | TRBD1 | NA | TGCAGTGCTAGAGCAGGGGGTGTAATTGAAGCTTTCTTT | CSARAGGVIEAFF
TRBJ2-5 | TRBV6-5 | NA | NA | TGTGCCAGCAGTCAAGGGGGGGTCCCAGAGACCCAGTACTTC | CASSQGGVPETQYF
TRBJ2-3 | TRBV10-3 | NA | NA | TGTGCCATTGGGAGCCGGGACACCTCCACAGATACGCAGTATTTT | CAIGSRDTSTDTQYF
TRBJ1-2 | TRBV9 | NA | NA | TGTGCCAGCAGCGTAGGGGGGTTTGGCTACACCTTC | CASSVGGFGYTF
TRBJ2-5 | TRBV18 | NA | NA | TGTGCCAGCTCATCTACAGGGCCCACGGAGACCCAGTACTTC | CASSSTGPTETQYF
TRBJ1-5 | TRBV9 | NA | NA | TGTGCCAGCAGCGTAGACCCAAGAAATCAGCCCCAGCATTTT | CASSVDPRNQPQHF
TRBJ1-6 | TRBV27 | NA | NA | TGTGCCAGCAGGCCTGTAGTTAATTCACCCCTCCACTTT | CASRPVVNSPLHF
TRBJ2-2 | TRBV5-1 | NA | NA | TGCGCCAGCAGCCCGGACTACACCGGGGAGCTGTTTTTT | CASSPDYTGELFF
TRBJ1-2 | TRBV12-3/TRBV12-4 | NA | once | TGTGCCAGCAGCCAGTCTTCAACTAACTATGGCTACACCTTC | CASSQSSTNYGYTF
TRBJ1-2 | TRBV29-1 | NA | NA | TGCAGCGTTGAGGGGGCCCGAGCTTATGGCTACACCTTC | CSVEGARAYGYTF
TRBJ1-4 | TRBV7-9 | NA | NA | TGTGCCAGCAGCTCAAGACAGGCAACTAATGAAAAACTGTTTTTT | CASSSRQATNEKLFF
TRBJ2-2 | TRBV6-1 | TRBD2 | NA | TGTGCCAGCAATCCAAAGGCTAGCGGGGGGGGCGGGGAGCTGTTTTTT | CASNPKASGGGGELFF
TRBJ1-2 | TRBV6-1 | TRBD1 | few | TGTGCCAGCAGACAGGGGGCGAGTGGCTACACCTTC | CASRQGASGYTF
TRBJ1-5 | TRBV6-1 | NA | few | TGTGCCAGCAGTGTCCTAAATCAGCCCCAGCATTTT | CASSVLNQPQHF
TRBJ2-5 | TRBV7-8 | TRBD2 | NA | TGTGCCAGCAGCTCAGGAACTAGCGGTGAGACCCAGTACTTC | CASSSGTSGETQYF
TRBJ1-5 | TRBV10-3 | NA | NA | TGTGCCATCAGTGCCGGCGGAAGAGAGAATCAGCCCCAGCATTTT | CAISAGGRENQPQHF
TRBJ2-7 | TRBV9 | TRBD1 | NA | TGTGCCAGCAGCGTAGATCAGGGGGTAATGGGCGAGCAGTACTTC | CASSVDQGVMGEQYF
TRBJ1-5 | TRBV6-5 | NA | once | TGTGCCAGCAGACCCGGCGGCTATCAGCCCCAGCATTTT | CASRPGGYQPQHF
TRBJ2-4 | TRBV7-6 | NA | NA | TGTGCCAGCAGCGGGGGCTGGGGAGCCAAAAACATTCAGTACTTC | CASSGGWGAKNIQYF
TRBJ1-1 | TRBV6-5 | NA | NA | TGTGCCAGCAGTTCCTGGGGCACTGAAGCTTTCTTT | CASSSWGTEAFF
TRBJ2-5 | TRBV12-3/TRBV12-4 | TRBD2 | NA | TGTGCCAGCCGTCGGGGGGTACGGGAGACCCAGTACTTC | CASRRGVRETQYF
TRBJ2-5 | TRBV10-3 | TRBD2 | NA | TGTGCCATCAGCACCACCGGGACTATCCAAGAGACCCAGTACTTC | CAISTTGTIQETQYF
TRBJ1-3 | TRBV19 | NA | NA | TGTGCCAGTAGTATCGGGCCCTCTGGAAACACCATATATTTT | CASSIGPSGNTIYF
TRBJ2-6 | TRBV20-1 | NA | once | TGCAGTGCGTCTCCACAGGGTCCTGGGGCCAACGTCCTGACTTTC | CSASPQGPGANVLTF